These T cell receptor beta chains were read from a single sample in a study of blood T cell repertoires in COVID-19. Profiling relied on immunoSEQ multiplex PCR, and the TCRdb table lists in-frame clones only, not all of them. The sample shows 150,000 to 200,000 clones, under 85% of them seen only once. Material for sequencing was peripheral blood. These receptors all come from a woman in her seventies with COVID-19, enrolled during active disease. CDR3s include the opening cysteine and the closing phenylalanine or tryptophan. The D gene is left open where the match is weak. Clone size is not always given. Where it is, it says once, few, many or a class for expanded clones.

J gene | V gene | D gene | clone size | CDR3 protein | CDR3 DNA
TRBJ2-1 | TRBV3-1/TRBV3-2 | TRBD2 | NA | CASSTSLAGYYYNEQFF | TGTGCCAGCAGCACTTCTCTAGCGGGATATTACTACAATGAGCAGTTCTTC
TRBJ1-1 | TRBV18 | TRBD1 | once | CASYMTGGQDTEAFF | TGTGCCAGCTACATGACAGGGGGCCAAGACACTGAAGCTTTCTTT
TRBJ2-1 | TRBV25-1 | NA | NA | CASRGQRGNEQFF | TGTGCCAGCAGGGGACAAAGGGGGAATGAGCAGTTCTTC
TRBJ2-7 | TRBV18 | TRBD2 | NA | CASSPTGLAVSYEQYF | TGTGCCAGCTCACCTACCGGACTAGCGGTCTCCTACGAGCAGTACTTC
TRBJ2-1 | TRBV11-2 | NA | few | CASSLVAVSYNEQFF | TGTGCCAGCAGCTTAGTGGCAGTATCCTACAATGAGCAGTTCTTC
TRBJ2-1 | TRBV12-3/TRBV12-4 | NA | NA | CASSLQGNEQFF | TGTGCCAGCAGTTTACAGGGTAATGAGCAGTTCTTC
TRBJ1-1 | TRBV7-2 | NA | NA | CASSSQWGRAFF | TGTGCCAGCAGCTCACAGTGGGGGAGGGCTTTCTTT
TRBJ2-3 | TRBV4-1 | TRBD2 | NA | CASSLEAGGQGTQYF | TGCGCCAGCAGCCTAGAAGCGGGAGGGCAGGGTACGCAGTATTTT
TRBJ2-1 | TRBV3-1/TRBV3-2 | TRBD1 | NA | CASRKRRDSPGNEQFF | TGTGCCAGCAGAAAGCGCCGGGACAGCCCGGGTAATGAGCAGTTCTTC
TRBJ1-6 | TRBV6-6 | TRBD1 | NA | CASSPTGANSPLHF | TGTGCCAGCAGCCCGACAGGGGCAAATTCACCCCTCCACTTT
TRBJ2-6 | TRBV5-6 | TRBD2 | NA | CASSLGASGSRAGANVLTF | TGTGCCAGCAGCTTGGGGGCTAGCGGGAGTAGGGCTGGGGCCAACGTCCTGACTTTC
TRBJ1-2 | TRBV25-1 | TRBD1 | NA | CASSEPGTGINGYTF | TGTGCCAGCAGTGAACCCGGGACAGGGATAAATGGCTACACCTTC
TRBJ2-1 | TRBV19 | NA | NA | CASRALLSAASSYNEQFF | TGTGCCAGTAGAGCCCTTCTTTCGGCCGCTAGCTCCTACAATGAGCAGTTCTTC
TRBJ2-3 | TRBV9 | NA | NA | CASSVARSLDTQYF | TGTGCCAGCAGCGTAGCCCGGTCTTTAGATACGCAGTATTTT
TRBJ1-5 | TRBV3-1/TRBV3-2 | TRBD1 | few | CASSQGQGAAPHF | TGTGCCAGCAGCCAAGGACAGGGGGCCGCTCCGCATTTT
TRBJ2-7 | TRBV5-6 | TRBD2 | NA | CASRTWRGGSEQYF | TGTGCCAGCAGGACTTGGAGGGGAGGGAGCGAGCAGTACTTC
TRBJ2-2 | TRBV25-1 | TRBD1 | NA | CASSESGQKGTGELFF | TGTGCCAGCAGTGAATCGGGACAGAAAGGTACCGGGGAGCTGTTTTTT
TRBJ2-7 | TRBV3-1/TRBV3-2 | TRBD2 | NA | CASSLGQGLAGVEQYF | TGTGCCAGCAGCTTAGGGCAGGGACTAGCGGGAGTCGAGCAGTACTTC
TRBJ2-7 | TRBV11-2 | TRBD1 | NA | CASSLQGGGLVEQYF | TGTGCCAGCAGCCTACAGGGGGGAGGTCTCGTGGAGCAGTACTTC
TRBJ2-1 | TRBV28 | TRBD2 | NA | CASSFQWEGTQFF | TGTGCCAGCAGTTTTCAGTGGGAGGGAACGCAGTTCTTC
TRBJ2-3 | TRBV9 | NA | once | CASSSDGGGTDTQYF | TGTGCCAGCAGCTCAGACGGCGGCGGCACAGATACGCAGTATTTT
TRBJ2-1 | TRBV6-2/TRBV6-3 | TRBD2 | NA | CASSSWGTSGRSYNEQFF | TGTGCCAGCAGTTCCTGGGGGACTAGCGGGAGGTCGTACAATGAGCAGTTCTTC
TRBJ2-7 | TRBV27 | NA | NA | CASSKQGSVSSDQYF | TGTGCCAGCAGTAAACAGGGTTCGGTCAGTAGTGATCAGTACTTC
TRBJ2-7 | TRBV6-5 | TRBD2 | NA | CASNFQAGNYEQYF | TGTGCCAGCAATTTTCAAGCGGGAAACTACGAGCAGTACTTC
TRBJ2-4 | TRBV2 | TRBD2 | NA | CASSNSGRAPQNIQYF | TGTGCCAGCAGCAATAGCGGGAGGGCCCCCCAAAACATTCAGTACTTC
TRBJ2-1 | TRBV7-2 | TRBD1 | NA | CASSLSGGDEQFF | TGTGCCAGCAGCTTGTCAGGGGGCGATGAGCAGTTCTTC
TRBJ2-7 | TRBV5-5 | NA | NA | CASSGTGVSSYEQYF | TGTGCCAGCAGCGGTACAGGTGTCTCCTCCTACGAGCAGTACTTC
TRBJ2-5 | TRBV7-2 | NA | NA | CASSLSSAQETQYF | TGTGCCAGCAGCTTATCTAGCGCTCAAGAGACCCAGTACTTC
TRBJ1-1 | TRBV27 | NA | NA | CASSSRTVNTEAFF | TGTGCCAGCAGTTCTCGGACAGTGAACACTGAAGCTTTCTTT
TRBJ2-7 | TRBV19 | TRBD2 | NA | CASSIVAGASYEQYF | TGTGCCAGTAGTATAGTAGCGGGAGCCTCCTACGAGCAGTACTTC
TRBJ2-3 | TRBV28 | TRBD2 | NA | CASSLPGGTTDTQYF | TGTGCCAGCAGTTTACCGGGAGGGACCACAGATACGCAGTATTTT
TRBJ2-3 | TRBV29-1 | NA | NA | CSVPKGGDTQYF | TGCAGCGTCCCCAAAGGGGGAGATACGCAGTATTTT
TRBJ1-4 | TRBV9 | TRBD1 | NA | CASSEGGRGIPRANEKLFF | TGTGCCAGCAGCGAGGGGGGCAGGGGGATTCCTCGGGCTAATGAAAAACTGTTTTTT
TRBJ2-1 | TRBV30 | TRBD2 | many | CAWRFGTSGSRQSSYNEQFF | TGTGCCTGGAGGTTCGGGACTAGCGGGAGCCGGCAGAGCTCCTACAATGAGCAGTTCTTC
TRBJ2-1 | TRBV12-2 | NA | once | CASRGEQFF | TGTGCAAGTAGGGGGGAGCAGTTCTTC
TRBJ2-2 | TRBV7-8 | NA | NA | CASSPPLGELFF | TGTGCCAGCAGCCCACCACTGGGGGAGCTGTTTTTT
TRBJ2-7 | TRBV21-1 | NA | NA | CASSKESGDRLSYEQYF | TGTGCCAGCAGCAAAGAATCTGGGGACAGATTGTCCTACGAGCAGTACTTC
TRBJ1-6 | TRBV5-1 | TRBD1 | NA | CASSLEPGGGSSPLHF | TGCGCCAGCAGCTTGGAGCCAGGGGGTGGTAGTTCACCCCTCCACTTT
TRBJ2-3 | TRBV7-2 | TRBD1 | few | CASSETGRAADTQYF | TGTGCCAGCAGCGAGACAGGGCGGGCGGCAGATACGCAGTATTTT
TRBJ2-1 | TRBV11-2 | TRBD2 | NA | CASSLGYSGLADEQFF | TGTGCCAGCAGCTTAGGCTACTCGGGACTAGCAGATGAGCAGTTCTTC
TRBJ2-7 | TRBV15 | TRBD2 | NA | CATSREAGGGGYEQYF | TGTGCCACCAGCAGAGAGGCGGGAGGGGGCGGCTACGAGCAGTACTTC
TRBJ2-3 | TRBV7-9 | TRBD2 | NA | CASSSTSGRLTDTQYF | TGTGCCAGCAGCTCGACTAGCGGGAGGCTCACAGATACGCAGTATTTT
TRBJ2-1 | TRBV5-6 | TRBD1 | NA | CASSVRGTGGNNEQFF | TGTGCCAGCAGCGTAAGGGGGACAGGGGGCAACAATGAGCAGTTCTTC
TRBJ2-1 | TRBV7-2 | TRBD2 | NA | CASSLSKGTSGRGDEQFF | TGTGCCAGCAGCTTAAGTAAGGGGACTAGCGGCCGGGGGGATGAGCAGTTCTTC
TRBJ2-1 | TRBV19 | TRBD2 | NA | CASSDPSGRFLEQFF | TGTGCCAGTAGTGACCCTAGCGGGAGATTTTTAGAGCAGTTCTTC
TRBJ1-5 | TRBV4-3 | NA | NA | CASSQSRDTSQHF | TGCGCCAGCAGCCAAAGCCGGGACACCAGCCAGCATTTT
TRBJ2-2 | TRBV13 | TRBD1 | NA | CASSITRTGQGGELFF | TGTGCCAGCAGCATAACGAGGACAGGGCAGGGCGGGGAGCTGTTTTTT
TRBJ2-7 | TRBV3-1/TRBV3-2 | NA | NA | CASSLGLTSYEQYF | TGTGCCAGCAGCCTGGGACTGACCTCCTACGAGCAGTACTTC
TRBJ2-5 | TRBV2 | TRBD2 | NA | CASSEGLAVLQETQYF | TGTGCCAGCAGTGAAGGTCTAGCGGTACTCCAAGAGACCCAGTACTTC
TRBJ1-5 | TRBV6-5 | NA | NA | CASSLAPHNQPQHF | TGTGCCAGCAGTTTGGCTCCCCACAATCAGCCCCAGCATTTT
TRBJ2-7 | TRBV9 | TRBD2 | many | CASSVDQAGGEYEQYF | TGTGCCAGCAGCGTAGATCAAGCGGGAGGAGAATACGAGCAGTACTTC
TRBJ2-1 | TRBV19 | TRBD2 | NA | CASSILAGGTTNEQFF | TGTGCCAGTAGTATATTAGCGGGAGGAACTACCAATGAGCAGTTCTTC
TRBJ2-7 | TRBV20-1 | NA | NA | CSASILMGGREQYF | TGCAGTGCTAGTATCCTTATGGGGGGTCGGGAGCAGTACTTC
TRBJ2-1 | TRBV4-3 | NA | NA | CASSQDQVNYYNEQFF | TGCGCCAGCAGCCAAGATCAGGTTAATTACTACAATGAGCAGTTCTTC
TRBJ1-1 | TRBV19 | NA | NA | CASSILQGRTEAFF | TGTGCCAGTAGTATTCTACAGGGTAGAACTGAAGCTTTCTTT